Below, one T cell receptor beta chain is given with its context. Sequencing used immunoSEQ multiplex PCR; TCRdb keeps in-frame clones, though not all of them. The table shows 80,000 to 90,000 clones, with about 85% occurring only once. This sample's time point: pretreatment peripheral blood. The sample comes from a study of PD-L1 blockade in urothelial cancer. V shed 5 bases and J shed 7 bases, with 13 bases lying between them. Germline CDR1 and CDR2: SGHNT and YYREEE (reference sequence). The CDR3 contains 14 residues. The chain recombines TRBV5-4 with TRBJ1-6, with D perhaps TRBD1 (5 bases). The sequenced sample was PBMCs, obtained around atezolizumab (anti-PD-L1) treatment. The receptor was isolated from a man aged 55 to 70 with urothelial cancer. The CDR3 coding sequence is TGTGCCAGCAGAATTATGGGGCTAAATTCACCCCTCCACTTT. It yields the protein CASRIMGLNSPLHF. Supplemented by reference TRBV5-4 and TRBJ1-6, the full variable domain reads ETGVTQSPTHLIKTRGQQVTLRCSSQSGHNTVSWYQQALGQGPQFIFQYYREEENGRGNFPPRFSGLQFPNYSSELNVNALELDDSALYLCASRIMGLNSPLHFGNGTRLTVT.